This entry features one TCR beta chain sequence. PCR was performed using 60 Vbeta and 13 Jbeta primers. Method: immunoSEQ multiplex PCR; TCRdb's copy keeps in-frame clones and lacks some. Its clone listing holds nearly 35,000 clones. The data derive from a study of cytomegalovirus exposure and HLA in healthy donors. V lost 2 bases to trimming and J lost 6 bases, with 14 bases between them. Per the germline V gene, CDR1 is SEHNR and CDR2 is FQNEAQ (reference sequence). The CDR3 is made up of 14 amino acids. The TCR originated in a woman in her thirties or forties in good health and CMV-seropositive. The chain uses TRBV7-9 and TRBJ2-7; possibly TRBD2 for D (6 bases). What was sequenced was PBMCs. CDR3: CASSLSLAEGEQYF. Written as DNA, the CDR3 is TGTGCCAGCAGCTTATCACTAGCAGAGGGCGAGCAGTACTTC.